The 30 T cell receptor beta chains in this list originate from one sample, sequenced in a study of regulatory T cells in long-lasting Graves disease. CDR3 regions were amplified by Arm-PCR using iRepertoire HTBI primers to build TCR beta libraries. TCRdb analysed the multiplex PCR reads with MiXCR anew, one entry per CDR3 protein. The repertoire has 360,000 or so distinct CDR3 sequences, 16% of them found once; the top ten carry around 20%. Time point indicated: newly diagnosed GD, antithyroid drugs for less than 3 months. Isolated PBMC RNA provided the starting material for the TCR library. These data also featured in a second study, about T cells in Graves' hyperthyroidism and ophthalmopathy.

The sample in question was peripheral blood mononuclear cells (PBMCs), obtained at new diagnosis, from a patient treated with antithyroid drugs. These receptors were obtained from a woman aged 18 to 35 with Graves disease.

At least ten counts were recorded for this clonotype. This chain joins TRBV6-1 and TRBJ2-1; no reliable D call. The germline V gene has CDR1 MNHNS and CDR2 SASEGT. This CDR3 has 17 amino acids. Trimming took 6 bases from V and 4 from J, leaving 22 bases between them. The CDR3 DNA is TGTGCCAGCAGGGACCGACTCTTACTCGACACGTACAATGAGCAGTTCTTC. The encoded protein is CASRDRLLLDTYNEQFF.

This clonotype came up once. The likely explanation is a read error, given a far larger clone one base away. Given the absence of the conserved phenylalanine or tryptophan at the CDR3 end, a read error is likely. The chain recombines TRBV7-3 with TRBJ2-4; 7 nucleotides align to TRBD2. Per germline, CDR1 SGHTA and CDR2 FQGTGA. Trimming at V came to 8 bases and at J to 4 bases, leaving 17 bases not matched to a gene. The length of the CDR3 is 17 residues. The CDR3 region is CASSPLGEGDVKNIQYL. CDR3 bases: TGTGCCAGCTCCCCCCTGGGGGAGGGAGATGTGAAAAACATTCAGTACCTC.

This clonotype was counted only a few times. V gene TRBV5-1 combines with J gene TRBJ2-2, with 7 nucleotides matching TRBD2. The CDR3 spans 16 residues. The V segment lost 0 bases and the J segment 3 bases; nucleotides outside the gene matches: 5. Germline CDR1 reads SGHRS; CDR2 reads YFSETQ. The CDR3 nucleotides are TGCGCCAGCAGCTTGGGAGCGGGGACTGACACCGGGGAGCTGTTTTTT. It yields the protein CASSLGAGTDTGELFF.

The V gene is TRBV10-1, the J gene TRBJ2-1; D is undetermined. The CDR3 spans 16 residues. Germline V gives CDR1 WNHNN, CDR2 SYGVQD (reference sequence). V lost 3 bases, J lost 5 bases, and 17 bases lay in between. DNA for the CDR3: TGCGCCAGCAGTGAATTATCGCTACCCGTAAACAATGAGCAGTTCTTC. Residues: CASSELSLPVNNEQFF.

CDR3 amino acids: CATRDPSTDTQYF. CDR3 sequence (DNA): TGTGCCACCAGAGACCCAAGCACAGATACGCAGTATTTT. The J gene is TRBJ2-3, the V gene TRBV24-1; D ambiguous. The CDR3 is made up of 13 amino acids. Trimming took 7 bases from V and 0 from J, leaving 7 bases between them. Germline V gene data show CDR1 as KGHDR and CDR2 as SFDVKD.

The chain uses TRBV28 and TRBJ2-7; D may be TRBD1 or TRBD2 (6 bases each). The V and J ends lost 8 bases and 0 bases respectively, with 14 bases between them. This CDR3 region has 14 residues. CDR1 and CDR2 (germline): MDHEN, SYDVKM. CDR3: CASHGGRSSYEQYF. CDR3 nucleotide sequence: TGTGCCAGCCACGGGGGCCGAAGCTCCTACGAGCAGTACTTC.

As to this clonotype: With a much larger clone just one base away, this may be a read error. V gene TRBV18 combines with J gene TRBJ1-1; 7 nucleotides align to TRBD1. The germline gives CDR1 KGHSH, CDR2 LQKENI. CDR3 length: 15 amino acids. The CDR3 sequence: CTSSPSTGRATEAFF. The CDR3 DNA is TGTACCAGCTCACCTTCGACAGGGCGGGCCACTGAAGCTTTCTTT. Filled out from reference TRBV18 and TRBJ1-1, the complete variable domain reads NAGVMQNPRHLVRRRGQEARLRCSPMKGHSHVYWYRQLPEEGLKFMVYLQKENIIDESGMPKERFSAEFPKEGPSILRIQQVVRGDSAAYFCTSSPSTGRATEAFFGQGTRLTVV.

This clonotype is a singleton in its sample. The chain carries TRBV2 and TRBJ1-1, with 12 bases aligning to TRBD1. The V gene end was trimmed by 6 bases and the J gene end by 1 base; junction bases not matched to a gene: 6. Per germline, CDR1 SNHLY and CDR2 FYNNEI. This CDR3 comprises 16 residues. CDR3 sequence reads: CASRKGGQGANTEAFF. CDR3 bases: TGTGCCAGCAGGAAGGGGGGACAGGGGGCGAACACTGAAGCTTTCTTT.

Ten or more counts support this clonotype. J is TRBJ1-4 and V is TRBV11-2, with 7 positions matching TRBD1. The CDR3 is made up of 14 amino acids. Trimming at V came to 1 base and at J to 8 bases, leaving 4 bases not matched to a gene. Germline-derived CDR1 and CDR2 are SGHAT and FQNNGV. The CDR3 nucleotides read TGTGCCAGCAGCTTAGGACAGGGAACCGAAAAACTGTTTTTT. It yields the protein CASSLGQGTEKLFF.

J is TRBJ1-1 and V is TRBV29-1, with a weak D call TRBD1 (6 bases). This CDR3 comprises 14 residues. Trimming removed 3 bases from V and 0 bases from J, with 11 bases in between. Germline lookup yields CDR1 SQVTM and CDR2 ANQGSEA. The CDR3 nucleotides read TGCAGCGTTGAGGGGACAACCATGAACACTGAAGCTTTCTTT. Its protein is CSVEGTTMNTEAFF.

This clonotype appeared a few times. The chain combines TRBV10-3 with TRBJ2-1; 10 bases line up with TRBD2. This CDR3 has 15 residues. V lost 6 bases, J lost 2 bases, and 4 bases stayed unmatched. Germline V lookup: CDR1 ENHRY, CDR2 SYGVKD. The DNA of the CDR3 is TGTGCCATCAGGGGGGGACTAGCGACCTACAATGAGCAGTTCTTC. This sequence encodes CAIRGGLATYNEQFF.

As for this clonotype: This could be a read error, since a much larger clone is one nucleotide away. The V and J genes are TRBV7-9 and TRBJ2-2; TRBD2 is a possible D gene (6 bases). The CDR3 spans 15 residues. Germline V gives CDR1 SEHNR, CDR2 FQNEAQ (reference sequence). In DNA, the CDR3 is TGTGCCAGCAGCGCCGGGGGACGTACCACCGGGGGGCTGTTTTTT. Encoded protein: CASSAGGRTTGGLFF.

This sequence joins TRBV5-1 and TRBJ2-5; D might be TRBD1 or TRBD2, each matching 6 bases. The germline V gene encodes CDR1 SGHRS and CDR2 YFSETQ. The CDR3 is 15 residues long. V was cut by 1 base and J by 2 bases, with 12 bases left in between. CDR3 DNA sequence: TGCGCCAGCAGCTTGAATGGGGGGCGTCAAGAGACCCAGTACTTC. This codes for CASSLNGGRQETQYF.

This clonotype has ten or more counts. The rearrangement uses TRBV27 and TRBJ2-1; D is ambiguous. The CDR3 is 15 residues long. Germline CDR1 MNHEY, CDR2 SMNVEV (reference sequence). V was clipped by 5 bases and J by 0 bases, with 11 bases between them. The CDR3 loop is CASSPGSVSYNEQFF. DNA for the CDR3: TGTGCCAGCAGTCCAGGAAGTGTCTCCTACAATGAGCAGTTCTTC.

CDR3 bases: TGTGCCATCAGTGAGTCATCGCGAGAGCAGTACTTC. Its translation is CAISESSREQYF. This chain uses TRBV10-3 with TRBJ2-7; D remains unclear. Trimming removed 0 bases from V and 7 bases from J, with 7 bases in between. Germline assignment: CDR1 ENHRY and CDR2 SYGVKD. There are 12 residues in the CDR3.

The chain joins TRBV20-1 to TRBJ2-1; D is perhaps TRBD1 or TRBD2 (7 bases each). Germline loops: CDR1 DFQATT, CDR2 SNEGSKA (reference sequence). The CDR3 is 15 amino acids. V lost 3 bases, J lost 0 bases, and 12 bases lay in between. The CDR3: CSARPRGGSYNEQFF. CDR3 in DNA: TGCAGTGCTAGGCCCAGGGGGGGCTCCTACAATGAGCAGTTCTTC.

This chain uses TRBV28 with TRBJ1-1; 7 bases line up with TRBD1. Per germline, CDR1 MDHEN and CDR2 SYDVKM. Trimming took 2 bases from V and 5 from J; bases not matched to a gene: 5. The CDR3 consists of 14 residues. CDR3 sequence reads: CASSLHQGVTEAFF. As DNA, the CDR3 is TGTGCCAGCAGTTTACACCAGGGGGTTACTGAAGCTTTCTTT.

V gene TRBV29-1 combines with J gene TRBJ1-1; 7 nucleotides match TRBD1. CDR1 is SQVTM, CDR2 ANQGSEA, per germline. The length of the CDR3 is 14 residues. After removal of 1 base from V and 0 bases from J, the junction contained 2 bases not matched to a gene. The CDR3 nucleotides are TGCAGCGTTGAAGTAGGGGGCTTGAACACTGAAGCTTTCTTT. Residues: CSVEVGGLNTEAFF.

The J gene is TRBJ2-2, the V gene TRBV25-1; D may be TRBD1 (6 bases). V was trimmed by 7 bases and J by 3 bases, leaving 15 bases between them. Germline V gene data show CDR1 as MGHDK and CDR2 as SYGVNS. CDR3 length: 15 residues. The CDR3 DNA follows: TGTGCCAGCATACAATGTGCAGGGGACACCGGGGAGCTGTTTTTT. This translates into CASIQCAGDTGELFF.

This clonotype was observed at least ten times. The gene calls are TRBV7-8 and TRBJ2-1; no definite D call. Germline V gene data show CDR1 as SGHVS and CDR2 as FQNEAQ. Trimming stripped 2 bases from V and 0 bases from J, with 14 bases between. The CDR3 length is 17 residues. CDR3 loop: CASSLSVAAASYNEQFF. In DNA, the CDR3 is TGTGCCAGCAGCTTATCGGTGGCGGCGGCCTCCTACAATGAGCAGTTCTTC.

This clonotype has only a few counts. This sequence joins TRBV7-9 and TRBJ1-1; 8 nucleotides align to TRBD1. This CDR3 has 16 residues. Germline assignment: CDR1 SEHNR and CDR2 FQNEAQ (reference sequence). V shed 4 bases, J shed 4 bases, and the junction held 11 bases outside the gene matches. The CDR3 DNA follows: TGTGCCAGCAGCTCGCCGGGAGGCAGGGGGCTCACTGAAGCTTTCTTT. Translated: CASSSPGGRGLTEAFF.

This clonotype was seen a few times. The chain is built from TRBV3-1 and TRBJ1-6; a possible D gene is TRBD1 (6 bases). Germline CDR1 reads LGHDT; CDR2 reads YNNKEL (reference sequence). This CDR3 has 13 residues. Trimming pared 2 bases from V and 10 bases from J, leaving 9 bases between. The CDR3 loop is CASSQIQGSPLHF. CDR3 DNA sequence: TGTGCCAGCAGCCAAATCCAGGGGTCACCCCTCCACTTT.

Notes on this clonotype: The CDR3 does not end in the conserved phenylalanine or tryptophan, so this is likely a read error. This chain uses TRBV7-9 with TRBJ1-1; D not resolved. The CDR3 is made up of 13 amino acids. Germline V CDR1 and CDR2: SEHNR, FQNEAQ (reference sequence). V lost 8 bases to trimming and J lost 7 bases, with 17 bases between them. The CDR3 sequence: CASAFLLGHEAFS. In nucleotides, the CDR3 is TGTGCCAGCGCCTTTTTGCTGGGCCATGAAGCTTTCTCT.

V is TRBV14 and J is TRBJ1-6, with no clear D. Germline V gives CDR1 SGHDN, CDR2 FVKESK. This CDR3 comprises 13 residues. V shed 2 bases and J shed 11 bases, with 10 bases lying between them. In DNA, the CDR3 is TGTGCCAGCAGCCAATCTTTACGGGCACCCCTCCACTTT. Protein product: CASSQSLRAPLHF. Full variable domain (remainder filled in from reference TRBV14 and TRBJ1-6): EAGVTQFPSHSVIEKGQTVTLRCDPISGHDNLYWYRRVMGKEIKFLLHFVKESKQDESGMPNNRFLAERTGGTYSTLKVQPAELEDSGVYFCASSQSLRAPLHFGNGTRLTVT.

This clonotype was counted ten times or more. V and J are TRBV5-1 and TRBJ1-1; 8 bases agree with TRBD1. V was pared by 4 bases and J by 6 bases, with 5 bases of the junction left unmatched. The CDR3 loop spans 13 amino acids. Germline V CDR1 and CDR2: SGHRS, YFSETQ. The CDR3 nucleotides read TGCGCCAGCAGCCTGGACAGGGTTTCTGAAGCTTTCTTT. Encoded protein: CASSLDRVSEAFF.

This clonotype turned up a few times. The rearrangement links TRBV5-4 to TRBJ1-6, with TRBD1 as a possible D gene (6 bases). The V and J ends lost 3 bases and 14 bases respectively, with 12 bases between them. Germline CDR1 SGHNT, CDR2 YYREEE (reference sequence). CDR3 length equals 12 residues. CDR3 nucleotide sequence: TGTGCCAGCAGCTCACAGGGTATGACCCTCCACTTT. This encodes CASSSQGMTLHF.

This clonotype has a count of ten or more. The V and J genes are TRBV2 and TRBJ2-2; 13 bases are a match to TRBD2. This CDR3 has 16 amino acids. Germline V gene data show CDR1 as SNHLY and CDR2 as FYNNEI. Trimming at V came to 4 bases and at J to 4 bases, leaving 3 bases not matched to a gene. The CDR3 reads CASSVLAGGLTGELFF. The CDR3 coding sequence is TGTGCCAGCAGTGTACTAGCGGGGGGGCTCACCGGGGAGCTGTTTTTT.

The sample holds a few counts of this clonotype. The CDR3 is CATSRDNNEQFF. The CDR3 DNA follows: TGTGCCACCAGCAGGGATAACAATGAGCAGTTCTTC. This chain uses TRBV15 with TRBJ2-1; D is uncertain. The V and J ends lost 3 bases and 5 bases respectively, with 5 bases between them. The germline CDR1 and CDR2 sequences are LNHNV and YYDKDF (reference sequence). This CDR3 is built from 12 residues.

This clonotype was found a few times. The chain joins TRBV3-1 to TRBJ2-5; D possibly matches TRBD1 or TRBD2 (5 bases each). The germline gives CDR1 LGHDT, CDR2 YNNKEL (reference sequence). The CDR3 consists of 13 residues. The ends were cut back, 5 bases at V and 3 bases at J, with 10 bases in the middle. This chain's CDR3 is CASSSLGEETQYF. The CDR3 DNA reads TGTGCCAGCAGCTCCTTGGGGGAAGAGACCCAGTACTTC.

The chain employs TRBV7-3 and TRBJ1-2, with 10 bases that match TRBD1. The CDR3 consists of 17 residues. Germline trimming cut 5 bases from V and 2 bases from J; bases unmatched to any gene: 11. CDR1 is SGHTA and CDR2 is FQGTGA in the germline V gene. CDR3 coding DNA: TGTGCCAGCAGCGGACTGACTGGGACAGGGGAAAACTATGGCTACACCTTC. This gives the protein CASSGLTGTGENYGYTF.